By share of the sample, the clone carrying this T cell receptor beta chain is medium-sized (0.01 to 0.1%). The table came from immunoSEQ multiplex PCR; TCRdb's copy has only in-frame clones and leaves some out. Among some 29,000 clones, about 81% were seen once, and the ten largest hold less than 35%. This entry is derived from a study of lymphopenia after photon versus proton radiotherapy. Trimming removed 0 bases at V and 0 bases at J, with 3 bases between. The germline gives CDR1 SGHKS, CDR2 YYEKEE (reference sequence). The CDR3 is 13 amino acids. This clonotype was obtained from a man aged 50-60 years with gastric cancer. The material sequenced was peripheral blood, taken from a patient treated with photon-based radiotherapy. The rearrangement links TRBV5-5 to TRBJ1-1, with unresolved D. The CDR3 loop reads CASSLVVNTEAFF. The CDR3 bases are TGTGCCAGCAGCTTGGTAGTGAACACTGAAGCTTTCTTT.